This TCR beta chain was recovered during a study of OX40 agonist ivuxolimab in advanced cancers. Generated by immunoSEQ multiplex PCR, the TCRdb table keeps only in-frame clones and is missing some. In the table there are about 20,000 clones, approximately 86% of which are singletons. The CDR3 runs 16 residues. Trimming took off 0 bases at V and 4 bases at J, with 15 bases between the two ends. The germline CDR1 and CDR2 sequences are SGDLS and YYNGEE. The table lists this clone with a count of one. What it recognizes is unknown. Study-level points and caveats: At 0.1-3.0 mg/kg, partial responders had clonal expansion among the lowest observed. CD4+ and CD8+ blood T cells expanded clonally by week 6 at 0.1 to 3.0 mg/kg.

The rearrangement uses TRBV9 and TRBJ2-3, with a weak D call TRBD2 (6 bases). This specimen was CD4+ or CD8+ T cells sorted from blood, taken in a trial of the OX40 agonist ivuxolimab. The TCR comes from an adult with an advanced solid tumor such as melanoma, head and neck, liver or kidney cancer. For the CDR3, the DNA is TGTGCCAGCAGCGTAGAAGGCGGAGGGGTCGCAGATACGCAGTATTTT. Translation gives CASSVEGGGVADTQYF.